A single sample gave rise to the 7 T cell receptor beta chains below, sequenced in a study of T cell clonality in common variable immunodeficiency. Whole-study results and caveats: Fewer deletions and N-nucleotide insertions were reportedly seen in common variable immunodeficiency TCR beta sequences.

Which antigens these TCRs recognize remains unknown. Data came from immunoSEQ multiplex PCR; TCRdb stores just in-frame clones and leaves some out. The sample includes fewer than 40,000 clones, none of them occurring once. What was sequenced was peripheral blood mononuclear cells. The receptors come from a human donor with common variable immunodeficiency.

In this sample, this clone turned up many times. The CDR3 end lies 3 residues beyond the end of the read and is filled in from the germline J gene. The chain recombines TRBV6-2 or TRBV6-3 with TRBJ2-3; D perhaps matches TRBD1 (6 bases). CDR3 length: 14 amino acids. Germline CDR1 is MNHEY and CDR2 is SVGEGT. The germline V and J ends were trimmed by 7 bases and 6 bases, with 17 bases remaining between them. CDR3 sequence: CASKYSGAGDTQYF. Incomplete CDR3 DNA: TGTGCCAGCAAATATTCAGGGGCAGGGGATACG.

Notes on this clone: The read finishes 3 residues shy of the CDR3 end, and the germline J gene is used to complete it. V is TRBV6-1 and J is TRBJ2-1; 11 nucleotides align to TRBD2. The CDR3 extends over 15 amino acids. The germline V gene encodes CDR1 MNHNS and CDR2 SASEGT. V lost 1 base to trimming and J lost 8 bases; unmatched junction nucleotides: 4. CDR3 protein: CASSEGSGRVYEQFF. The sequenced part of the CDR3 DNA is TGTGCCAGCAGTGAAGGTAGCGGGAGGGTCTATGAG.

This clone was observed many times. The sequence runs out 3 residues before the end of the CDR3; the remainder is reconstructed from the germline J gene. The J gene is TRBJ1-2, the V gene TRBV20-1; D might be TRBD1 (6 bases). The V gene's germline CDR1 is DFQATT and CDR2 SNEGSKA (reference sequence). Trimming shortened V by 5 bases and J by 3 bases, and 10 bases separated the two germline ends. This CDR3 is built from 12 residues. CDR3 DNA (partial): TGCAGTGCTGTAGGGGGTGACTATGGC. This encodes CSAVGGDYG. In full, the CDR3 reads CSAVGGDYGYTF.

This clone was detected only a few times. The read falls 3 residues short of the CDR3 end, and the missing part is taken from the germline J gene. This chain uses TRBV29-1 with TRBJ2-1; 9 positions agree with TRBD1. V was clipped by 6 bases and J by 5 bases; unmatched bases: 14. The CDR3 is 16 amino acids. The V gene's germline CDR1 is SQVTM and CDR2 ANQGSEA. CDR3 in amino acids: CSVGGGQGGLNNEQFF. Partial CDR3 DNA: TGCAGCGTGGGTGGGGGACAGGGAGGGCTAAACAATGAG.

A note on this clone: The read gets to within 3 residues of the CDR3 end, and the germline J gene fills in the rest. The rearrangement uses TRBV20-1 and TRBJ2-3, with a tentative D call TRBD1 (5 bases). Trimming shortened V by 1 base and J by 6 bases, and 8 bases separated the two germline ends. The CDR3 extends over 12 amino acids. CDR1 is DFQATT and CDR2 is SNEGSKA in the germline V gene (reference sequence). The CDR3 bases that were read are TGCAGTGCTAGAGGGGGCTCGGATACG. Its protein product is CSARGGSDT. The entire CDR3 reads CSARGGSDTQYF.

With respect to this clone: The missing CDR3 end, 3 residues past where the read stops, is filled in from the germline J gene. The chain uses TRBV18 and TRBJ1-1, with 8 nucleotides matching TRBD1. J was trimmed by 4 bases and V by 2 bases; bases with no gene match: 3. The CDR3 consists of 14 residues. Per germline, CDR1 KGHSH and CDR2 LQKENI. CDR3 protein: CASSPGQGATEAFF. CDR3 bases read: TGTGCCAGCTCACCAGGACAGGGAGCCACTGAA.

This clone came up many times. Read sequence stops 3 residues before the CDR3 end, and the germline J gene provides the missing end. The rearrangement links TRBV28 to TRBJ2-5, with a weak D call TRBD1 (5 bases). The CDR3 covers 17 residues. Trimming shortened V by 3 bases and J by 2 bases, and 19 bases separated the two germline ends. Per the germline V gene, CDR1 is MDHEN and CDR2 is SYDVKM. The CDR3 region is CASSFGARMGLQETQYF. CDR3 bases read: TGTGCCAGCAGTTTTGGGGCTAGAATGGGTTTACAAGAGACC.